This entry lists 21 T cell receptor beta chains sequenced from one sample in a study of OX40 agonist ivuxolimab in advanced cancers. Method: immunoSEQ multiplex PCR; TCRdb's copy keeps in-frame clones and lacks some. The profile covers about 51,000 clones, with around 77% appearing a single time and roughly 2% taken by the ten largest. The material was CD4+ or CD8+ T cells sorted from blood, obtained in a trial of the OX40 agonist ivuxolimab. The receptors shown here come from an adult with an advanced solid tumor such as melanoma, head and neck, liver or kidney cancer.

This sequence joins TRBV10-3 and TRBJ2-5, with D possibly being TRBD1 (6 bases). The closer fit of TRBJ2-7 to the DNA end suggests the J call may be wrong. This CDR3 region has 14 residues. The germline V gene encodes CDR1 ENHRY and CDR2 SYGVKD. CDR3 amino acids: CAISPTGPTYEQYF. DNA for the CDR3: TGTGCCATCAGTCCAACAGGGCCGACCTACGAGCAGTACTTC.

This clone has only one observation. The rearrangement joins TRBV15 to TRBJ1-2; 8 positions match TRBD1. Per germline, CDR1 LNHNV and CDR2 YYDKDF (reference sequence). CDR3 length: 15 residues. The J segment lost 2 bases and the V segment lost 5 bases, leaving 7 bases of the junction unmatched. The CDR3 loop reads CATSGSTGDNYGYTF. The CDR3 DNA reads TGTGCCACCAGCGGCTCGACAGGGGACAACTATGGCTACACCTTC.

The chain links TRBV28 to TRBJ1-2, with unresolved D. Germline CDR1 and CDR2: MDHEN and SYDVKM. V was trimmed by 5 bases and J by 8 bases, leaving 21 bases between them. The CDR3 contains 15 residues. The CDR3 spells CASSPYSPGLGGYTF. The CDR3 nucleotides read TGTGCCAGCAGTCCATATTCCCCTGGGTTGGGGGGCTACACCTTC.

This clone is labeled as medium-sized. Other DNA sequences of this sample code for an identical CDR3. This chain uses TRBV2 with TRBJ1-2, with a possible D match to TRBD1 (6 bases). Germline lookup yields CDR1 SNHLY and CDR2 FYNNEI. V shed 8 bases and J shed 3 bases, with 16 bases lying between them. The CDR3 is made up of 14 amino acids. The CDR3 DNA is TGTGCCAGCCGAGGACAGACAGACCACTATGGCTACACCTTC. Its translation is CASRGQTDHYGYTF.

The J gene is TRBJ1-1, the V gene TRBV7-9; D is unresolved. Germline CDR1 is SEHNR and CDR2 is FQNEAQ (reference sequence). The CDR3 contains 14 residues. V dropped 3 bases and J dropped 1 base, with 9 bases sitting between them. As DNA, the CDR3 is TGTGCCAGCAGCTTCATCCCGACGAACACTGAAGCTTTCTTT. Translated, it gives CASSFIPTNTEAFF.

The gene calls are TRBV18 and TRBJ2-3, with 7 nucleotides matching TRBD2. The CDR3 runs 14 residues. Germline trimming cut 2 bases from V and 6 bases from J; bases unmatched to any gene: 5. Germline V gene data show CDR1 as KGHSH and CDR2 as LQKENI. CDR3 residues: CASSPTGTTDTQYF. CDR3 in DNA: TGTGCCAGCTCACCAACCGGGACTACGGATACGCAGTATTTT.

Here the CDR3 reads CASTPSWGDWVNSPLHF. CDR3 bases: TGCGCCAGCACCCCATCCTGGGGAGATTGGGTAAATTCACCCCTCCACTTT. This chain joins TRBV10-1 and TRBJ1-6; no reliable D call. CDR1 is WNHNN and CDR2 is SYGVQD in the germline V gene (reference sequence). V was trimmed by 7 bases and J by 7 bases, leaving 23 bases between them. There are 17 residues in the CDR3.

DNA of the CDR3: TGTGCCAGCAGCTTAGCCCTAGCGGCCCAAGAGACCCAGTACTTC. Amino acids: CASSLALAAQETQYF. The gene calls are TRBV7-9 and TRBJ2-5, with 7 bases identical to TRBD2. Germline lookup yields CDR1 SEHNR and CDR2 FQNEAQ (reference sequence). V was pared by 0 bases and J by 1 base, with 2 bases of the junction left unmatched. CDR3 size: 15 residues.

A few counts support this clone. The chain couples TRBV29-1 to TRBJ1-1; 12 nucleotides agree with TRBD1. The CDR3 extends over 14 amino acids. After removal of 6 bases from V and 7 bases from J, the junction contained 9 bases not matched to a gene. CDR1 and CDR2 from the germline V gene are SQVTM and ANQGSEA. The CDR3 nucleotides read TGCAGCGTCTACCGGGACAGGGGGCAGGGTGAAGCTTTCTTT. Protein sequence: CSVYRDRGQGEAFF.

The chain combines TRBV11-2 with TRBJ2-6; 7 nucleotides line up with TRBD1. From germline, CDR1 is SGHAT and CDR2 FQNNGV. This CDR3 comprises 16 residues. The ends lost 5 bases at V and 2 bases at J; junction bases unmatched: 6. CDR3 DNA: TGTGCCAGCAGCGACCACAGGGGAACTGGGGCCAACGTCCTGACTTTC. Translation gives CASSDHRGTGANVLTF.

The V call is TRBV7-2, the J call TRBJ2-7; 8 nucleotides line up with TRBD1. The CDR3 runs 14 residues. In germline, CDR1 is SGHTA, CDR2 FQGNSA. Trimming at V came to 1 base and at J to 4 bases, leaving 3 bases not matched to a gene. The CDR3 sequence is CASSLGTGPYEQYF. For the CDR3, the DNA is TGTGCCAGCAGCTTAGGGACAGGGCCGTACGAGCAGTACTTC.

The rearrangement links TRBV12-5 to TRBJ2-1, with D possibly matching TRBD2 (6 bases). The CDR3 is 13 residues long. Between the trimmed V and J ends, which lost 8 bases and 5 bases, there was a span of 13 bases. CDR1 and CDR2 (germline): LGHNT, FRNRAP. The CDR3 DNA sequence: TGTGCTAGTACGAGGAGGGAGGACAATGAGCAGTTCTTC. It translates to CASTRREDNEQFF.

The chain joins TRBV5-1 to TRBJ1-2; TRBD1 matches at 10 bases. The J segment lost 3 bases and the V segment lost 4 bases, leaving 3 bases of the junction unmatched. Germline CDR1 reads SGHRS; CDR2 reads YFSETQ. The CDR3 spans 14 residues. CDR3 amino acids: CASSPGQGYYGYTF. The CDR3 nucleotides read TGCGCCAGCAGCCCGGGACAGGGGTACTATGGCTACACCTTC.

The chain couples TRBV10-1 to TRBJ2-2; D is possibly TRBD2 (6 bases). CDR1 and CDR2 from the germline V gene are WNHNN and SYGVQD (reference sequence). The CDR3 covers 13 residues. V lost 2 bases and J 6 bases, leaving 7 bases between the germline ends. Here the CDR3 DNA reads TGCGCCAGCAGTGAGGGAGGGGCCGGGGAGCTGTTTTTT. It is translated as CASSEGGAGELFF.

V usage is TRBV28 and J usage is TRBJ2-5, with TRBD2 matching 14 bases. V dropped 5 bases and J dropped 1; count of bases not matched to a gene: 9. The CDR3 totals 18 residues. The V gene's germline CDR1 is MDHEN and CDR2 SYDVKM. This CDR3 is CASSLGTSGSPFQETQYF. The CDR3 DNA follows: TGTGCCAGCAGTCTGGGGACTAGCGGGAGCCCCTTCCAAGAGACCCAGTACTTC. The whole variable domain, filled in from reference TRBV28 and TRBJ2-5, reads DVKVTQSSRYLVKRTGEKVFLECVQDMDHENMFWYRQDPGLGLRLIYFSYDVKMKEKGDIPEGYSVSREKKERFSLILESASTNQTSMYLCASSLGTSGSPFQETQYFGPGTRLLVL.

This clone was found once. The CDR3 bases are TGTGCCAGCAGTTTAGACAGCTCTGGGGCCAACGTCCTGACTTTC. Translated, it gives CASSLDSSGANVLTF. The rearrangement links TRBV28 to TRBJ2-6; possibly TRBD1 for D (5 bases). The V end lost 2 bases, the J end lost 0 bases, and 5 bases lay between the germline ends. Per germline, CDR1 MDHEN and CDR2 SYDVKM. CDR3 length: 15 amino acids.

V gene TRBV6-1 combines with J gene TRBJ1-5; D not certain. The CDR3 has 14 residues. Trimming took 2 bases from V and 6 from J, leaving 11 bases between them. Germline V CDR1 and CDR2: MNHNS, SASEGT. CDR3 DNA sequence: TGTGCCAGCAGTGAACAGACGGGCCCTCAGCCCCAGCATTTT. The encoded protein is CASSEQTGPQPQHF.

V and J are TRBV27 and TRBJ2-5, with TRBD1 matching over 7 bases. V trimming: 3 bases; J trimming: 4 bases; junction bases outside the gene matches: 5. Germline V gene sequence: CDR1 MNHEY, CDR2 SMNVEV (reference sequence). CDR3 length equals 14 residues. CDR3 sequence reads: CASSLRGRAETQYF. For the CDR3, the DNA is TGTGCCAGCAGTTTGAGGGGGCGGGCAGAGACCCAGTACTTC.

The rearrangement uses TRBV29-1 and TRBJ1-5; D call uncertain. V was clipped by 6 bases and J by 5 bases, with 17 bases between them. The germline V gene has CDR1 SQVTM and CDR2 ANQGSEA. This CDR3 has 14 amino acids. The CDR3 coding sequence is TGCAGCGTCGGCTGGTCATATGGGGATCAGCCCCAGCATTTT. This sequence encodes CSVGWSYGDQPQHF.

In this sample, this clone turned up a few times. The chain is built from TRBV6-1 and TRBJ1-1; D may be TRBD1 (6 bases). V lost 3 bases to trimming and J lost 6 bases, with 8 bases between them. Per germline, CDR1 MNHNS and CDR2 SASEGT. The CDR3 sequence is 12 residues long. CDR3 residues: CASSDRGAEAFF. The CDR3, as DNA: TGTGCCAGCAGTGACAGGGGCGCTGAAGCTTTCTTT.

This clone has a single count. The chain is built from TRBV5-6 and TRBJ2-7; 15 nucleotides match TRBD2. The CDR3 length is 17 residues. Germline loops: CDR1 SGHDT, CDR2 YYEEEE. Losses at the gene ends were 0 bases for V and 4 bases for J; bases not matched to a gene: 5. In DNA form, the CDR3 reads TGTGCCAGCAGCTTGGGGACTAGCGGGAGGGCCAGGTACGAGCAGTACTTC. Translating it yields CASSLGTSGRARYEQYF.